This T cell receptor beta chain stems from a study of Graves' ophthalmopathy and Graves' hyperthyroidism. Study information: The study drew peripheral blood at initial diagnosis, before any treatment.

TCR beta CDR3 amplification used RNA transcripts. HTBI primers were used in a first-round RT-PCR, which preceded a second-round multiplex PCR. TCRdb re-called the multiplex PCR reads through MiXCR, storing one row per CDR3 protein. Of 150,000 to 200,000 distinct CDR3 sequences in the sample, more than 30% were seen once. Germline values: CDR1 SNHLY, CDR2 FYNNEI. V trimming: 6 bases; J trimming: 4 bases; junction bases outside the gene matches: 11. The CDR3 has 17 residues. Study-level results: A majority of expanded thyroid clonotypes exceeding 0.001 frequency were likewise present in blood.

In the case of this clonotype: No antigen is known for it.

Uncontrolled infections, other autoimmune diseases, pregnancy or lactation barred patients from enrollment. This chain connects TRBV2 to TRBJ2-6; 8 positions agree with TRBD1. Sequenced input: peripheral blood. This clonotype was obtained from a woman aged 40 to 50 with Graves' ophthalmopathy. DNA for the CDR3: TGTGCCAGCAGGAAGGGACAGGTGGCCGCCGGGGCCAACGTCCTGACTTTC. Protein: CASRKGQVAAGANVLTF.